This TCR beta chain was sequenced during a study of blood T cell repertoires in COVID-19. In the study overall: Acute and convalescent COVID-19 specimens originated in the United States, Italy and Spain. PBMCs, B-cell-depleted T cells, or T cells were the source of the cDNA or gDNA that made up the material.

Some clones are missing from TCRdb's copy, which holds only in-frame ones; the method was immunoSEQ multiplex PCR. The sample carries a few hundred thousand clones, 80% to 90% recorded once. Living in 24 US areas, the participants were between roughly 18 and 89 years of age. Clinical histories supplied by participants themselves formed the basis of cohort assignment. The CDR3 extends over 12 amino acids. Germline V gives CDR1 SEHNR, CDR2 FQNEAQ (reference sequence). Between the trimmed V and J ends, which lost 1 base and 4 bases, there was a span of 4 bases. In regard to this clone: This sample also contains other DNA sequences that code for the same CDR3.

V is TRBV7-9 and J is TRBJ1-2; no definite D call. The sequenced material came from PBMCs or T cells enriched from blood (not recorded which). This TCR derives from a woman in her twenties or thirties who had recovered from COVID-19. CDR3 DNA sequence: TGTGCCAGCAGCTTAGGGAGCTATGGCTACACCTTC. Its protein product is CASSLGSYGYTF.